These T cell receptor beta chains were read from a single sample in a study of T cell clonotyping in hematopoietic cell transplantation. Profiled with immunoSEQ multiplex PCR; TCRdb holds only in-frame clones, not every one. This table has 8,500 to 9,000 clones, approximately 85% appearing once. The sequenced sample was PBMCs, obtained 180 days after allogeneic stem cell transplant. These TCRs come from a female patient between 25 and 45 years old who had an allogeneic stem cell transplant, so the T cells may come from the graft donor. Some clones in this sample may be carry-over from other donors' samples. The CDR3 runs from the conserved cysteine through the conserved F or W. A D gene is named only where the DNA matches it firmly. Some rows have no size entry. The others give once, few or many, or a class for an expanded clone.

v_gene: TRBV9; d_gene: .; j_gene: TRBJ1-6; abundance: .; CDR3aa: CASSVAGDNSPLHF; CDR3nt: TGTGCCAGCAGCGTAGCCGGGGACAATTCACCCCTCCACTTT
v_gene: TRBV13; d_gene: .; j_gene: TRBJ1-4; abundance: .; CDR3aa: CASSNDGREKLFF; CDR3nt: TGTGCCAGCAGCAATGATGGGCGAGAAAAACTGTTTTTT
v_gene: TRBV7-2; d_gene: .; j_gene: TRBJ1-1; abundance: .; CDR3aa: CASSSQGNTEAFF; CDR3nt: TGTGCCAGCAGTTCCCAAGGGAACACTGAAGCTTTCTTT
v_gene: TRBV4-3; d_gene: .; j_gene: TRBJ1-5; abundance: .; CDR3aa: CASSLVSDVNQPQHF; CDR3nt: TGCGCCAGCAGCCTTGTTAGTGATGTCAATCAGCCCCAGCATTTT
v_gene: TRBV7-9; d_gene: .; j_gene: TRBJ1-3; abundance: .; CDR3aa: CASSSPSIFSGNTIYF; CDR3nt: TGTGCCAGCAGCTCGCCGAGCATATTCTCTGGAAACACCATATATTTT
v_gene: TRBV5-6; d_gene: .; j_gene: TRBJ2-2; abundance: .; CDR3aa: CASSLTQRDTGELFF; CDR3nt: TGTGCCAGCAGCTTAACGCAGAGGGACACCGGGGAGCTGTTTTTT
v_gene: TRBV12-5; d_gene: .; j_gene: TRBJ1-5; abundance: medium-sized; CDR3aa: CASGLDLAGSNQPQHF; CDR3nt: TGTGCTAGTGGTTTGGACCTAGCGGGTAGCAATCAGCCCCAGCATTTT
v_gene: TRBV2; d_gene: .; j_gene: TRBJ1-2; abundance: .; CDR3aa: CASSETGNYGYTF; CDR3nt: TGTGCCAGCAGCGAGACAGGAAACTATGGCTACACCTTC
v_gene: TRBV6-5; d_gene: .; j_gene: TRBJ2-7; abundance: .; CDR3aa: CASTSSYEQYF; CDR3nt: TGTGCCAGCACGAGCTCCTACGAGCAGTACTTC
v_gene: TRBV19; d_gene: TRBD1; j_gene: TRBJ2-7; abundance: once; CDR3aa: CASSTYSGTGAYEQYF; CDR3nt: TGTGCCAGTAGTACCTACTCCGGGACAGGGGCCTACGAGCAGTACTTC
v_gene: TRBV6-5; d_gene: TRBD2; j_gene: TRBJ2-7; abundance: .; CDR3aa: CASRGRGFGVQQYF; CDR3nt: TGTGCCAGCCGAGGGCGGGGGTTTGGTGTACAGCAGTACTTC
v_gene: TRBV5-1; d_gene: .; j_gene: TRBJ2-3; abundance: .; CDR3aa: CASSLGQVRTDTQYF; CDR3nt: TGCGCCAGCAGCTTGGGGCAGGTGAGGACAGATACGCAGTATTTT
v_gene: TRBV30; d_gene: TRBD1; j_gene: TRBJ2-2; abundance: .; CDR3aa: CAWSPYRGTGELFF; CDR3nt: TGTGCCTGGAGCCCGTACAGGGGCACCGGGGAGCTGTTTTTT
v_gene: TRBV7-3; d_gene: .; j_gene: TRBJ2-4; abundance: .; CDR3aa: CASSLAFRAEIKNIQYF; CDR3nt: TGTGCCAGCAGCTTAGCTTTCCGGGCGGAAATTAAAAACATTCAGTACTTC
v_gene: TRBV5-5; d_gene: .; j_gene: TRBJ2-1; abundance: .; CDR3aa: CASRQEGGLPSYNEQFF; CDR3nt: TGTGCCAGCAGACAAGAAGGGGGGCTCCCTTCCTACAATGAGCAGTTCTTC
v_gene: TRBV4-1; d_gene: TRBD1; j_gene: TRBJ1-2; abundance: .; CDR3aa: CASGRDRVGSGGYTF; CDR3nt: TGCGCCAGCGGGCGGGACAGGGTAGGCTCGGGAGGCTACACCTTC
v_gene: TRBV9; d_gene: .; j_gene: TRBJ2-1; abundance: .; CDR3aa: CASSVFRGDNEQFF; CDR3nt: TGTGCCAGCAGCGTATTCAGGGGGGACAATGAGCAGTTCTTC
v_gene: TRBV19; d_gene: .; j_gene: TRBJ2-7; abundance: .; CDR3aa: CASSINPGNSYEQYF; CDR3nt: TGTGCCAGTAGTATAAACCCCGGGAACTCCTACGAGCAGTACTTC
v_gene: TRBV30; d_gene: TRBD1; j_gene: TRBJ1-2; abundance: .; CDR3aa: CAWIDFRDSYGYTF; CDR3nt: TGTGCCTGGATCGACTTCCGGGACAGCTATGGCTACACCTTC
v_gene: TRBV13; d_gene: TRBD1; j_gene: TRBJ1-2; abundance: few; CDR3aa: CASSGTGGYTF; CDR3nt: TGTGCCAGCAGCGGGACAGGGGGCTACACCTTC
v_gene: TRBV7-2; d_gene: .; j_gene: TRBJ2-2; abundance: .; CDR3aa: CASSLLSVNTGELFF; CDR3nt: TGTGCCAGCAGCTTATTGTCGGTGAACACCGGGGAGCTGTTTTTT
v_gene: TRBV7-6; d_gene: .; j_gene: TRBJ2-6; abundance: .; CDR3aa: CASSHSGANVLTF; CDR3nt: TGTGCCAGCAGCCACTCTGGGGCCAACGTCCTGACTTTC
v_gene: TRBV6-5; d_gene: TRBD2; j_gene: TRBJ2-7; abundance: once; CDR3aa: CASSSPVLGGKQYF; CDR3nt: TGTGCCAGCAGTTCCCCCGTATTGGGGGGGAAGCAGTACTTC
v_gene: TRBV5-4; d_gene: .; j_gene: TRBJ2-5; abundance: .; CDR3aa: CASSLEGRSKETQYF; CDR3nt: TGTGCCAGCAGCTTGGAGGGCAGGTCGAAAGAGACCCAGTACTTC